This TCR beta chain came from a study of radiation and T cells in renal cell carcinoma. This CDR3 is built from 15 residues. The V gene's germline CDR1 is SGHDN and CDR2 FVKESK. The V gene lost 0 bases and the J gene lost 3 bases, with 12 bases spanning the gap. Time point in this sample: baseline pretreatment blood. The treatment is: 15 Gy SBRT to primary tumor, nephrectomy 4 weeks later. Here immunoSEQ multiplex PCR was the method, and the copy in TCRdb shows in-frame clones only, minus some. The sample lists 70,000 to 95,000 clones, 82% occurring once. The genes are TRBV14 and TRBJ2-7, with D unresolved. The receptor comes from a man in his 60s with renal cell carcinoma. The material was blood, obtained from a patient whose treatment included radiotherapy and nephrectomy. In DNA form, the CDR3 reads TGTGCCAGCAGCCAAGACAGACTGCCAGGCTACGAGCAGTACTTC. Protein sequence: CASSQDRLPGYEQYF.